The 17 T cell receptor beta chains reported below all come from one sample, sequenced in a study of siplizumab effects on memory and regulatory T cells (dated by TCRdb to between 2018 and 2021). Receptors were amplified or captured by the immunoSEQ multiplex PCR assay. TCRdb mirrors the immuneACCESS table, restricted to in-frame sequences. Some clones are absent from its copies; in checked studies, under half trace to an unresolved V gene, and the reason for the others is unknown. The sample contains 99,000 or so clones, roughly 94% of them found a single time. Of the sample, about 1.5% is held by the ten largest clones. Sequencing was carried out using non-Treg CD4+ T cells sorted from blood. The cell subset or site label on this specimen signifies: FACS-sorted unstimulated CD4+ non-regulatory T cells. The receptors here all came from a human donor in good health.

This clone was seen just once. This chain uses TRBV6-6 with TRBJ1-3, with a weak D call TRBD1 (5 bases). From germline, CDR1 is MNHNY and CDR2 SVGAGI (reference sequence). The CDR3 covers 15 residues. V shed 0 bases and J shed 1 base, with 7 bases lying between them. The chain's CDR3 is CASSYSGDSGNTIYF. The DNA of the CDR3 is TGTGCCAGCAGTTACTCGGGGGATTCTGGAAACACCATATATTTT.

The V gene is TRBV15, the J gene TRBJ2-1; maybe TRBD2 (5 bases). The CDR3 is made up of 15 amino acids. Germline lookup yields CDR1 LNHNV and CDR2 YYDKDF (reference sequence). V was cut by 3 bases and J by 8 bases, with 17 bases left in between. The CDR3 region is CATSRPYGSSHEQFF. The CDR3 region has the DNA TGTGCCACCAGCAGGCCTTATGGGAGTAGCCATGAGCAGTTCTTC.

The CDR3 sequence: CASSIRDRGTDTQYF. CDR3 nucleotides: TGTGCCAGTAGTATACGGGATCGGGGCACAGATACGCAGTATTTT. The chain recombines TRBV19 with TRBJ2-3; maybe TRBD2 (5 bases). The germline V gene has CDR1 LNHDA and CDR2 SQIVND (reference sequence). Trimming removed 2 bases at V and 1 base at J, with 10 bases between. This CDR3 is built from 15 residues.

The V call is TRBV5-1, the J call TRBJ1-2, with 7 bases matching TRBD1. Per the germline V gene, CDR1 is SGHRS and CDR2 is YFSETQ. J lost 8 bases, V lost 4 bases, and 8 bases had no gene match. The CDR3 loop spans 13 amino acids. Written as DNA, the CDR3 is TGCGCCAGCAGCCTTGGACAGGATAAGGGCTACACCTTC. It is translated as CASSLGQDKGYTF.

V is TRBV30 and J is TRBJ1-3, with D unresolved. With 2 bases removed from V and 4 bases from J, the gap between germline ends came to 3 bases. Germline values: CDR1 GTSNPN, CDR2 SVGIG (reference sequence). The CDR3 is 11 amino acids. The CDR3 nucleotides read TGTGCCTGGAGTACCGGAAACACCATATATTTT. Translation gives CAWSTGNTIYF.

The chain combines TRBV30 with TRBJ2-5; D remains unclear. The V end lost 0 bases, the J end lost 5 bases, and 10 bases lay between the germline ends. The CDR3 has 13 residues. Germline V CDR1 and CDR2: GTSNPN, SVGIG (reference sequence). CDR3: CAWSVRAQETQYF. In DNA form, the CDR3 reads TGTGCCTGGAGTGTTAGGGCGCAGGAGACCCAGTACTTC. Looking up the rest from reference TRBV30 and TRBJ2-5 gives the full variable domain: SQTIHQWPATLVQPVGSPLSLECTVEGTSNPNLYWYRQAAGRGLQLLFYSVGIGQISSEVPQNLSASRPQDRQFILSSKKLLLSDSGFYLCAWSVRAQETQYFGPGTRLLVL.

This rearrangement joins TRBV19 to TRBJ2-2, with 7 bases identical to TRBD1. J was trimmed by 6 bases and V by 6 bases; bases with no gene match: 7. The CDR3 runs to 14 residues. CDR1 and CDR2 from the germline V gene are LNHDA and SQIVND (reference sequence). The CDR3 spells CASSEQGNSGELFF. CDR3 sequence (DNA): TGTGCCAGTAGCGAACAGGGGAATTCCGGGGAGCTGTTTTTT.

The table lists this clone with a few counts. The chain recombines TRBV2 with TRBJ2-5, with 9 bases that match TRBD2. Germline V CDR1 and CDR2: SNHLY, FYNNEI. This CDR3 spans 18 amino acids. With V trimmed by 8 bases and J by 5 bases, 21 bases remained unmatched. CDR3 DNA sequence: TGTGCCAGCGTGAGGAGGGAGACTAGCGGACCAGGATACGAGACCCAGTACTTC. The encoded protein is CASVRRETSGPGYETQYF.

This clone was seen a single time. V usage is TRBV5-1 and J usage is TRBJ2-7; tentative D call: TRBD2 (5 bases). CDR3 length: 17 residues. V was cut by 1 base and J by 6 bases, with 23 bases left in between. The germline CDR1 and CDR2 sequences are SGHRS and YFSETQ. Here the CDR3 reads CASSLFPWASKGREQYF. DNA for the CDR3: TGCGCCAGCAGCTTGTTTCCTTGGGCTAGCAAAGGGCGCGAGCAGTACTTC.

V usage is TRBV27 and J usage is TRBJ2-3; a possible D gene is TRBD2 (6 bases). There are 15 residues in the CDR3. Germline V lookup: CDR1 MNHEY, CDR2 SMNVEV (reference sequence). The V end lost 5 bases, the J end lost 5 bases, and 17 bases lay between the germline ends. This CDR3 reads CASSIVGGSKDTQYF. The CDR3 region has the DNA TGTGCCAGCAGTATAGTGGGGGGATCAAAAGATACGCAGTATTTT.

The chain is built from TRBV2 and TRBJ2-7, with no clear D. The V and J ends lost 7 bases and 2 bases respectively, with 9 bases between them. The CDR3 has 12 residues. Germline loops: CDR1 SNHLY, CDR2 FYNNEI. Written as DNA, the CDR3 is TGTGCCAGCACGGCCCTCCCCTACGAGCAGTACTTC. Amino acids: CASTALPYEQYF.

The CDR3 here is CASSRGPSRVEETQYF. CDR3 sequence (DNA): TGTGCCAGCAGCCGCGGACCGAGTAGGGTCGAGGAGACCCAGTACTTC. The J gene is TRBJ2-5, the V gene TRBV13; D gene ambiguous. The CDR3 runs 16 residues. Trimming shortened V by 5 bases and J by 5 bases, and 21 bases separated the two germline ends. Germline CDR1 and CDR2: PRHDT and FYEKMQ (reference sequence).

The chain employs TRBV27 and TRBJ2-3; 7 nucleotides line up with TRBD2. J gave up 10 bases and V 3 bases, and 1 base lay outside the gene matches. The CDR3 covers 11 residues. Looked up from germline, CDR1 is MNHEY and CDR2 is SMNVEV (reference sequence). Written as DNA, the CDR3 is TGTGCCAGCAGTTTGCGGGGGTCGCAGTATTTT. Translated: CASSLRGSQYF.

The rearrangement uses TRBV28 and TRBJ2-3; 9 positions agree with TRBD2. The CDR3 is 16 residues long. Germline CDR1 is MDHEN and CDR2 is SYDVKM. The J segment lost 1 base and the V segment lost 3 bases, leaving 5 bases of the junction unmatched. The chain's CDR3 is CASSFLRLAGTDTQYF. DNA for the CDR3: TGTGCCAGCAGTTTCCTACGACTAGCGGGCACAGATACGCAGTATTTT.

The chain combines TRBV15 with TRBJ1-5; D gene ambiguous. CDR1 and CDR2 from the germline V gene are LNHNV and YYDKDF (reference sequence). CDR3 length: 15 amino acids. V was cut by 3 bases and J by 0 bases, with 9 bases left in between. The CDR3 coding sequence is TGTGCCACCAGCAGGGGCCGGTATAGCAATCAGCCCCAGCATTTT. This gives the protein CATSRGRYSNQPQHF.

The chain recombines TRBV5-1 with TRBJ2-6; 14 bases match TRBD2. Trimming removed 5 bases from V and 1 base from J; junction bases left unmatched: 8. Germline V gene data show CDR1 as SGHRS and CDR2 as YFSETQ. The length of the CDR3 is 19 residues. The CDR3 is CASRSGLAGAGSGANVLTF. DNA of the CDR3: TGCGCCAGCAGATCGGGACTAGCGGGAGCGGGTTCTGGGGCCAACGTCCTGACTTTC.

The rearrangement links TRBV5-1 to TRBJ1-3, with D maybe TRBD1 (5 bases). The CDR3 length is 14 residues. Trimming took 4 bases from V and 9 from J, leaving 17 bases between them. Germline V gives CDR1 SGHRS, CDR2 YFSETQ. The CDR3 nucleotides read TGCGCCAGCAGCACCGACTCACAGGATACCACCATATATTTT. Translated: CASSTDSQDTTIYF.